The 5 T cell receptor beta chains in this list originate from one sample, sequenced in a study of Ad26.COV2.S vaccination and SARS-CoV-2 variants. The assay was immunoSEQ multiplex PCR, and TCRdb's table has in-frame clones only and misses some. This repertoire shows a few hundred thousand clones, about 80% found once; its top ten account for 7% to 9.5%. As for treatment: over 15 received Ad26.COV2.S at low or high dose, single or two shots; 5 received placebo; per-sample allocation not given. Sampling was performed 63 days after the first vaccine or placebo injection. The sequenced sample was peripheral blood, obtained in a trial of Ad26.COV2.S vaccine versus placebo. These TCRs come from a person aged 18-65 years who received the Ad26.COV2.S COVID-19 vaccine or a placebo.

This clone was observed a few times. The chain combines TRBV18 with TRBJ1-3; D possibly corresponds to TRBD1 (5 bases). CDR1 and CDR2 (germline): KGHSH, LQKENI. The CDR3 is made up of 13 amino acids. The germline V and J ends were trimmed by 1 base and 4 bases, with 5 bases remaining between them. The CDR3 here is CASSPRDGNTIYF. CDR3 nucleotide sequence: TGTGCCAGCTCACCACGGGACGGAAACACCATATATTTT.

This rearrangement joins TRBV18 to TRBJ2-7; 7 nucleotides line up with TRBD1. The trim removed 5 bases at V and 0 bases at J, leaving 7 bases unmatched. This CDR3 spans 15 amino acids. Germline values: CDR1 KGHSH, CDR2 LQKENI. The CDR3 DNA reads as TGTGCCAGCTCAAGGACAGGCCAGAGCTCCTACGAGCAGTACTTC. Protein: CASSRTGQSSYEQYF.

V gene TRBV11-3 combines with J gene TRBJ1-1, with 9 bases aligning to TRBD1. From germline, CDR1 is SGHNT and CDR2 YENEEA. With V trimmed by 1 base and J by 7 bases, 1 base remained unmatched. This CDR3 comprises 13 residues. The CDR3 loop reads CASSLGQGGEAFF. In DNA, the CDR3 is TGTGCCAGCAGCTTAGGACAGGGGGGTGAAGCTTTCTTT.

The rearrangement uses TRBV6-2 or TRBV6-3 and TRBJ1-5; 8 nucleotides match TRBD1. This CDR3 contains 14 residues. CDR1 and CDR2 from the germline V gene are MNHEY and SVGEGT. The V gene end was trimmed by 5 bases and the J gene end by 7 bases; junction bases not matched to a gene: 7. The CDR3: CASSNRQGRQPQHF. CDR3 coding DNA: TGTGCCAGCAGTAACAGACAGGGGCGGCAGCCCCAGCATTTT.

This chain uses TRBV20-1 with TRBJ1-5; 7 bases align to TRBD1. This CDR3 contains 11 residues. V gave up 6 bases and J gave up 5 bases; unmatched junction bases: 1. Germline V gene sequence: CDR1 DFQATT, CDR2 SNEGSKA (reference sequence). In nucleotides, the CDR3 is TGCAGTGCGCAGGGGGATCAGCCCCAGCATTTT. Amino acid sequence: CSAQGDQPQHF.